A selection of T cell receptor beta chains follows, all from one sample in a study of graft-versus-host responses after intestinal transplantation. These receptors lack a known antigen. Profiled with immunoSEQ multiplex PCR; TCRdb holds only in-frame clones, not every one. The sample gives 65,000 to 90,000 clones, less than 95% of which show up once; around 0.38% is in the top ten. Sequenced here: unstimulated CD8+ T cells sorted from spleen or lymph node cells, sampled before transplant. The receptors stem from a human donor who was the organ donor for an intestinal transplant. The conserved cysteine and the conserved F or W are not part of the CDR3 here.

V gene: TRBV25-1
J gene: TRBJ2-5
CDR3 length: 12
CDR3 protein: ASSEYGTLETQY

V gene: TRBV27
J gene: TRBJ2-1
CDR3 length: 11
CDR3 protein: ASSLLGADEQF

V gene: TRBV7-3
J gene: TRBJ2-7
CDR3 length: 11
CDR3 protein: ASSQSPSYEQY

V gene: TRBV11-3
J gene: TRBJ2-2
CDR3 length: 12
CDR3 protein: ASSLGSYTGELF

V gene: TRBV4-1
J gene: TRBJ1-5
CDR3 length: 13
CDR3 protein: ASSQGTGGNQPQH

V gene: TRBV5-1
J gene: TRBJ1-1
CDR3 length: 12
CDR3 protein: ASSLGRGSTEAF

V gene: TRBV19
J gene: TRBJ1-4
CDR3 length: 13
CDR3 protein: ASSGYRAANEKLF

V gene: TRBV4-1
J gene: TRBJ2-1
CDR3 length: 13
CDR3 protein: ASSQAAGAYNEQF

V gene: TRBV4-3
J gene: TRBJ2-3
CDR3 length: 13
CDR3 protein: ASSQEDRRTDTQY

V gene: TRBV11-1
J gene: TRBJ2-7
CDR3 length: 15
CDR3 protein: ASSLGASFSWTYEQY

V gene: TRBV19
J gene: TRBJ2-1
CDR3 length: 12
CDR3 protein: ASSMGGQGALEF

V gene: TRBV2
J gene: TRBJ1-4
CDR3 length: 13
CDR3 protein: ASSESTGSNEKLF

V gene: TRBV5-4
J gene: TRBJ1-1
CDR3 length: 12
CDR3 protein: ASSSHPGSIEAF

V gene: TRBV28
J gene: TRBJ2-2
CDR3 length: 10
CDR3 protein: ASSFEGGELF

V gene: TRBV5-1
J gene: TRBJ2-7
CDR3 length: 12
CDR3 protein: ASSAGYMTYEQY

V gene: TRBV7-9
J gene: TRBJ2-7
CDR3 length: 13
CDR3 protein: ASSLDLQGLREQY

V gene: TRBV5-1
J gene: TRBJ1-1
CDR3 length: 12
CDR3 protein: ASSLALGSTEAF

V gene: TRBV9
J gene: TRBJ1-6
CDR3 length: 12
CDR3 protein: ASSGHLYNSPLH

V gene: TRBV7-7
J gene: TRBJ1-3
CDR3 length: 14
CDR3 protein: ASSLHSGGSGNTIY

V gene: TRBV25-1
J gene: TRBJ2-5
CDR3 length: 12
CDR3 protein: ASSSDRFRETQY

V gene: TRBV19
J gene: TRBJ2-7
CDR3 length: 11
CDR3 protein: ASSVGASYEQY

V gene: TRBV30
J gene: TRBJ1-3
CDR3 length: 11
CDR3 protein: ARTVGSGNTIY

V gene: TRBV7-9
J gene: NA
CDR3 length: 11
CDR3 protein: ASSTGTPYEQY

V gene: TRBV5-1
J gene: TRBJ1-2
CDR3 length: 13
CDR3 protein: ASSLEGGYGYGYT

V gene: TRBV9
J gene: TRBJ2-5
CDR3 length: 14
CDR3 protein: ASSVVASGAGETQY

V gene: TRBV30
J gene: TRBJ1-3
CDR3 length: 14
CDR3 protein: AWSVDAGSSGNTIY

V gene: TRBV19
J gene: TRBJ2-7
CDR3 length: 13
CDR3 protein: ASSIGPTAAYEQY

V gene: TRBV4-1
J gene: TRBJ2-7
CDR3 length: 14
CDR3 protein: ASSQSMTRGTYEQY

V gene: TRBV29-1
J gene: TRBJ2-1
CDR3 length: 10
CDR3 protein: SALDTNNEQF

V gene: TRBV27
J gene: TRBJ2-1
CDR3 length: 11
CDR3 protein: ASSPGLLNEQF

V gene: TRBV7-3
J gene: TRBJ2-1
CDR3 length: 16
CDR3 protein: ASSPVGTAFISYNEQF

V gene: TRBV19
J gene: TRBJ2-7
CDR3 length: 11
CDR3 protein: ASSTGQRFEQY

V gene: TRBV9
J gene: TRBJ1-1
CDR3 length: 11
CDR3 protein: ASSSPGSTEAF

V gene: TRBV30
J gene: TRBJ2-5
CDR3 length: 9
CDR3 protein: AWSDGETQY

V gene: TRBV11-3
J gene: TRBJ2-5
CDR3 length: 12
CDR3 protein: ASSLTGGQETQY

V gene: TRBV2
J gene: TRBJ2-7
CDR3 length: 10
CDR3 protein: ASRALNYEQY

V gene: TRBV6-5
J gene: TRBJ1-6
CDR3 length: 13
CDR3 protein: ASSYRAGYNSPLH

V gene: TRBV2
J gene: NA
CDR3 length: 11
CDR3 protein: ASSSGGTYEQY

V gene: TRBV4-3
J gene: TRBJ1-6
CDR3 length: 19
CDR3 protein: ASSQDISGTGISSYNSPLH

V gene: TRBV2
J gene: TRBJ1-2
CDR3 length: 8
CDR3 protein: ASRDSGYT

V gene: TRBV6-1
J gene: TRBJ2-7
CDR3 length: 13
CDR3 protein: ASSEPWTGTYEQY

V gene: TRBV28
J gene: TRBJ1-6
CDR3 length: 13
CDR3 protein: ASSFRGSYNSPLH

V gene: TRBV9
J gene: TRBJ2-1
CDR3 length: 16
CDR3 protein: ASSVAPSGRSSYNEQF

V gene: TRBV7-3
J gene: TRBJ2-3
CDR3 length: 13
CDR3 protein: ASSPLAGGRYTQY

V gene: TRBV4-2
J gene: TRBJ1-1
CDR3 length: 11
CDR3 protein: ASTPPWGAEAF

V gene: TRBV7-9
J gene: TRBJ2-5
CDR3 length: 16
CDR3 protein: ASSPRTSGGLIGETQY

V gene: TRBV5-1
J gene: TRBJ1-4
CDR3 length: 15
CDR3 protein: ASSKLPTGTTNEKLF

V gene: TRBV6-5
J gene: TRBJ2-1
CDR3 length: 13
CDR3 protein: ASRGYQGSNNEQF